The 22 T cell receptor beta chains presented below share a single source sample, sequenced in a study of T cell responses to AZD1222 COVID-19 vaccine. The method was immunoSEQ multiplex PCR; TCRdb's version includes in-frame clones alone and lacks a portion of them. The repertoire holds about 190,000 clones, about nine tenths seen once, with nearly 1% in the top ten. Specimen: peripheral blood, collected on day 0 of AZD1222 vaccination. All receptors come from an adult in good health.

This clone has a single count. This chain connects TRBV7-9 to TRBJ2-1; 7 bases are shared with TRBD1. V shed 5 bases and J 4 bases; nucleotides not matched to a gene: 14. Germline values: CDR1 SEHNR, CDR2 FQNEAQ (reference sequence). The CDR3 runs 17 residues. DNA of the CDR3: TGTGCCAGCAGCCCAGAACAGGGGCCCGCTACTTACAATGAGCAGTTCTTC. Amino acid sequence: CASSPEQGPATYNEQFF.

The rearrangement uses TRBV28 and TRBJ2-7; D uncertain. Germline V lookup: CDR1 MDHEN, CDR2 SYDVKM. V lost 1 base, J lost 4 bases, and 14 bases lay in between. The CDR3 has 15 residues. The CDR3 loop reads CASSLSPAGTYEQYF. The CDR3, as DNA: TGTGCCAGCAGTTTATCCCCCGCAGGAACATACGAGCAGTACTTC.

This chain uses TRBV19 with TRBJ1-2; tentative D call: TRBD1 (5 bases). The length of the CDR3 is 15 residues. Looked up from germline, CDR1 is LNHDA and CDR2 is SQIVND (reference sequence). V gave up 2 bases and J gave up 4 bases, with 14 bases separating them. Here the CDR3 reads CASSIQGVDIYGYTF. For the CDR3, the DNA is TGTGCCAGTAGTATACAGGGAGTAGATATCTATGGCTACACCTTC.

This chain uses TRBV27 with TRBJ1-1, with TRBD1 identical over 7 bases. Trimming took 4 bases from V and 1 from J; bases not matched to a gene: 12. Germline CDR1 reads MNHEY; CDR2 reads SMNVEV (reference sequence). This CDR3 region has 17 residues. The CDR3 DNA is TGTGCCAGCAGTTCCCAACAGGGGCAGGTGGGGAACACTGAAGCTTTCTTT. Translated, it gives CASSSQQGQVGNTEAFF.

The gene calls are TRBV18 and TRBJ2-7; TRBD1 aligns across 8 bases. The germline gives CDR1 KGHSH, CDR2 LQKENI. The ends lost 4 bases at V and 3 bases at J; junction bases unmatched: 5. The CDR3 consists of 14 residues. The CDR3 reads CASSLGQGGYEQYF. The CDR3 DNA reads as TGTGCCAGCTCACTCGGACAGGGTGGCTACGAGCAGTACTTC.

This clone was picked up one time. The chain employs TRBV7-2 and TRBJ2-1; perhaps TRBD2 as D (5 bases). CDR1 and CDR2 from the germline V gene are SGHTA and FQGNSA. The V end lost 0 bases, the J end lost 5 bases, and 5 bases lay between the germline ends. CDR3 length: 13 residues. The CDR3 nucleotides are TGTGCCAGCAGCTTAGCGGGAGACAATGAGCAGTTCTTC. Encoded protein: CASSLAGDNEQFF.

The chain links TRBV6-5 to TRBJ2-6, with TRBD1 as a possible D gene (6 bases). CDR1 is MNHEY and CDR2 is SVGAGI in the germline V gene. With 6 bases removed from V and 2 bases from J, the gap between germline ends came to 8 bases. CDR3 length: 14 residues. The CDR3 DNA reads TGTGCCAGCAGGGGGGCTACTGGGGCCAACGTCCTGACTTTC. Translated, it gives CASRGATGANVLTF.

This sequence joins TRBV7-8 and TRBJ2-3, with 7 bases fitting TRBD1. The germline V gene has CDR1 SGHVS and CDR2 FQNEAQ. V was pared by 5 bases and J by 0 bases, with 2 bases of the junction left unmatched. There are 14 residues in the CDR3. The CDR3, as DNA: TGTGCCAGCAGCAGGGGACAGAGCACAGATACGCAGTATTTT. The encoded protein is CASSRGQSTDTQYF.

The V and J genes are TRBV7-6 and TRBJ1-4; no reliable D call. The germline V gene encodes CDR1 SGHVS and CDR2 FNYEAQ. The ends were cut back, 2 bases at V and 8 bases at J, with 6 bases in the middle. The CDR3 is 12 residues long. The CDR3 spells CASSLRREKLFF. In nucleotides, the CDR3 is TGTGCCAGCAGCTTACGGCGGGAAAAACTGTTTTTT.

The chain has TRBV11-2 and TRBJ1-1; D is unresolved. The CDR3 spans 15 residues. Germline CDR1 and CDR2: SGHAT and FQNNGV. Deletions cut 1 base from V and 0 bases from J, with 9 bases between. CDR3 sequence: CASSLGAGLNTEAFF. The CDR3 nucleotides are TGTGCCAGCAGCTTAGGCGCAGGACTGAACACTGAAGCTTTCTTT.

The chain recombines TRBV12-3 or TRBV12-4 with TRBJ2-7, with D perhaps matching TRBD1 (5 bases). V was pared by 1 base and J by 4 bases, with 5 bases between. This CDR3 has 12 residues. This CDR3 reads CASSLEGYEQYF. The CDR3 region has the DNA TGTGCCAGCAGTTTAGAGGGGTACGAGCAGTACTTC.

V gene TRBV20-1 combines with J gene TRBJ1-1; 9 bases are a match to TRBD1. Germline V gene data show CDR1 as DFQATT and CDR2 as SNEGSKA (reference sequence). The V segment lost 3 bases and the J segment 4 bases; nucleotides outside the gene matches: 3. The CDR3 runs 13 residues. The CDR3 here is CSASRTGATEAFF. The CDR3, as DNA: TGCAGTGCTAGTAGGACAGGGGCCACTGAAGCTTTCTTT.

The chain recombines TRBV6-2 or TRBV6-3 with TRBJ2-1; 8 bases align to TRBD2. This CDR3 comprises 17 residues. J was trimmed by 8 bases and V by 4 bases; bases with no gene match: 16. From germline, CDR1 is MNHEY and CDR2 SVGEGT. The CDR3 reads CASSSPGFAGGDDEQFF. The CDR3 DNA follows: TGTGCCAGCAGTTCCCCAGGGTTTGCGGGGGGTGACGATGAGCAGTTCTTC.

V is TRBV28 and J is TRBJ1-4; 8 nucleotides agree with TRBD1. The CDR3 totals 13 residues. The ends lost 10 bases at V and 6 bases at J; junction bases unmatched: 7. Germline CDR1 MDHEN, CDR2 SYDVKM. DNA of the CDR3: TGTGCCATTTCCCGGGACAGGCATGAAAAACTGTTTTTT. Translating it yields CAISRDRHEKLFF.

The V call is TRBV19, the J call TRBJ1-2; D is unresolved. CDR3 length: 13 amino acids. The V end was cut by 4 bases, the J end by 3 bases, with 9 bases between. From germline, CDR1 is LNHDA and CDR2 SQIVND (reference sequence). The CDR3 is CASSNQDYYGYTF. The CDR3 nucleotides are TGTGCCAGTAGTAATCAGGACTACTATGGCTACACCTTC.

This chain links TRBV27 with TRBJ2-7; maybe TRBD2 (6 bases). Germline-derived CDR1 and CDR2 are MNHEY and SMNVEV (reference sequence). Trimming shortened V by 6 bases and J by 3 bases, and 15 bases separated the two germline ends. The CDR3 is made up of 14 amino acids. This CDR3 reads CASSPSGSDYEQYF. As DNA, the CDR3 is TGTGCCAGCAGCCCTTCCGGGAGCGACTACGAGCAGTACTTC.

The genes are TRBV2 and TRBJ1-1; TRBD1 matches 7 bases. The trim removed 4 bases at V and 12 bases at J, leaving 14 bases unmatched. This CDR3 comprises 14 residues. The germline V gene encodes CDR1 SNHLY and CDR2 FYNNEI. CDR3 region: CASSVGGAESPSFF. In nucleotides, the CDR3 is TGTGCCAGCAGTGTAGGGGGCGCGGAGTCCCCCTCTTTCTTT.

The chain employs TRBV3-1 (or the pseudogene TRBV3-2) and TRBJ2-7; the D is unclear. V shed 0 bases and J shed 2 bases, with 14 bases lying between them. The CDR3 runs to 16 residues. Per the germline V gene, CDR1 is LGHDT and CDR2 is YNNKEL (reference sequence). The CDR3 DNA sequence: TGTGCCAGCAGCCAAGATGTCGGGCAGGCGCCCTACGAGCAGTACTTC. Translating gives CASSQDVGQAPYEQYF.

This chain uses TRBV4-2 with TRBJ2-5, with a weak D call TRBD2 (5 bases). The V and J ends lost 2 bases and 4 bases respectively, with 11 bases between them. The CDR3 length is 14 residues. CDR1 LGHNA and CDR2 YNFKEQ come from the germline V gene. The CDR3: CASSQQTGGETQYF. In DNA, the CDR3 is TGTGCCAGCAGCCAACAGACCGGAGGAGAGACCCAGTACTTC.

This clone was seen only once. The genes are TRBV12-3 or TRBV12-4 and TRBJ2-1; D remains ambiguous. The ends were cut back, 1 base at V and 6 bases at J, with 4 bases in the middle. This CDR3 has 12 residues. This CDR3 reads CASSLVGNEQFF. The CDR3 region has the DNA TGTGCCAGCAGTTTAGTTGGCAATGAGCAGTTCTTC.

This chain connects TRBV6-6 to TRBJ1-2; the D gene is possibly TRBD1 (6 bases). The CDR3 contains 15 residues. V lost 6 bases, J lost 6 bases, and 20 bases lay in between. Germline CDR1 MNHNY, CDR2 SVGAGI (reference sequence). The CDR3 nucleotides read TGTGCCAGCAGCGCTACAAGGGGGAATCGGGATGGCTACACCTTC. Translation: CASSATRGNRDGYTF.

This clone was found once. The chain couples TRBV2 to TRBJ1-3, with 9 bases aligning to TRBD1. The CDR3 is 16 residues long. The germline V gene has CDR1 SNHLY and CDR2 FYNNEI. V dropped 4 bases and J dropped 0; count of bases not matched to a gene: 4. CDR3 nucleotides: TGTGCCAGCAGTGGGACAGGGGAGTTCTCTGGAAACACCATATATTTT. Its translation: CASSGTGEFSGNTIYF.